The 30 T cell receptor beta chains below all came from one sample that was sequenced in a study of Ad26.COV2.S vaccination and SARS-CoV-2 variants. The protocol was immunoSEQ multiplex PCR, while the TCRdb copy is restricted to in-frame clones and leaves out a portion. In the table there are about 480,000 clones, roughly 87% of which are singletons. The treatment here: over 15 received Ad26.COV2.S at low or high dose, single or two shots; a few received placebo; per-sample allocation not given. At day 63 after the first vaccine or placebo injection, samples were drawn. Sequencing was performed on peripheral blood, taken in a trial of Ad26.COV2.S vaccine versus placebo. The receptors shown here come from a person aged 18-60 years who received the Ad26.COV2.S COVID-19 vaccine or a placebo.

This rearrangement joins TRBV9 to TRBJ2-3, with TRBD2 matching 8 bases. V dropped 1 base and J dropped 5; count of bases not matched to a gene: 6. In germline, CDR1 is SGDLS, CDR2 YYNGEE. The CDR3 runs 15 residues. The CDR3 DNA reads as TGTGCCAGCAGCGTAAGCGGGAGTGTTGTAGATACGCAGTATTTT. Its protein product is CASSVSGSVVDTQYF.

This clone was picked up one time. J is TRBJ2-3 and V is TRBV7-8; 8 bases align to TRBD2. The V segment lost 4 bases and the J segment 6 bases; nucleotides outside the gene matches: 6. Germline CDR1 is SGHVS and CDR2 is FQNEAQ. CDR3 length: 14 residues. The CDR3 bases are TGTGCCAGCAGCTCTAGCGGGTCAAGGGATACGCAGTATTTT. Residues: CASSSSGSRDTQYF.

The rearrangement joins TRBV5-1 to TRBJ2-7, with 8 bases lining up with TRBD2. The CDR3 has 14 amino acids. J was trimmed by 1 base and V by 3 bases; bases with no gene match: 3. Germline values: CDR1 SGHRS, CDR2 YFSETQ. The CDR3 nucleotides are TGCGCCAGCAGCTCGTCGGGGGGGTCCTACGAGCAGTACTTC. This gives the protein CASSSSGGSYEQYF. The full variable domain, with the rest looked up from reference TRBV5-1 and TRBJ2-7, is KAGVTQTPRYLIKTRGQQVTLSCSPISGHRSVSWYQQTPGQGLQFLFEYFSETQRNKGNFPGRFSGRQFSNSRSEMNVSTLELGDSALYLCASSSSGGSYEQYFGPGTRLTVT.

Only one count was recorded for this clone. The chain combines TRBV29-1 with TRBJ2-5; D perhaps matches TRBD2 (6 bases). Trimming stripped 7 bases from V and 0 bases from J, with 12 bases between. Germline V gives CDR1 SQVTM, CDR2 ANQGSEA. This CDR3 has 13 residues. The CDR3 DNA is TGCAGCGCCCTTGGAGGGGACCAAGAGACCCAGTACTTC. Its translation: CSALGGDQETQYF. Full variable domain (missing parts from reference TRBV29-1 and TRBJ2-5): SAVISQKPSRDICQRGTSLTIQCQVDSQVTMMFWYRQQPGQSLTLIATANQGSEATYESGFVIDKFPISRPNLTFSTLTVSNMSPEDSSIYLCSALGGDQETQYFGPGTRLLVL.

The chain combines TRBV27 with TRBJ2-7, with 7 bases identical to TRBD2. V gave up 4 bases and J gave up 0 bases; unmatched junction bases: 15. This CDR3 is 18 amino acids long. Germline V lookup: CDR1 MNHEY, CDR2 SMNVEV (reference sequence). The CDR3 loop is CASSSIGASLAASYEQYF. The CDR3 bases are TGTGCCAGCAGTTCTATAGGGGCCTCGCTAGCGGCCTCCTACGAGCAGTACTTC.

The rearrangement links TRBV7-8 to TRBJ2-5; possibly TRBD2 for D (5 bases). The V gene lost 1 base and the J gene lost 2 bases, with 14 bases spanning the gap. CDR3 length: 16 residues. Germline lookup yields CDR1 SGHVS and CDR2 FQNEAQ. In nucleotides, the CDR3 is TGTGCCAGCAGCTTAGGCACTAGTTCCCTTCAAGAGACCCAGTACTTC. It yields the protein CASSLGTSSLQETQYF.

The chain joins TRBV5-1 to TRBJ2-7, with 9 nucleotides matching TRBD2. The CDR3 has 16 amino acids. J was trimmed by 5 bases and V by 4 bases; bases with no gene match: 13. Germline CDR1 is SGHRS and CDR2 is YFSETQ. CDR3 region: CASSPGGGLARDEQYF. CDR3 coding DNA: TGCGCCAGCAGCCCCGGGGGGGGACTAGCTCGGGACGAGCAGTACTTC.

This clone was seen a handful of times. The V gene is TRBV30, the J gene TRBJ1-6; D is possibly TRBD1 (5 bases). Germline CDR1 and CDR2: GTSNPN and SVGIG (reference sequence). Trimming cost V 3 bases and J 8 bases, with 8 bases left between them. The CDR3 contains 12 residues. The CDR3 DNA reads as TGTGCCTGGAGACTAGGGGATTCACCCCTCCACTTT. It yields the protein CAWRLGDSPLHF.

The V gene is TRBV28, the J gene TRBJ2-7, with 14 bases lining up with TRBD2. The CDR3 is made up of 14 amino acids. The germline gives CDR1 MDHEN, CDR2 SYDVKM. V lost 6 bases, J lost 6 bases, and 4 bases stayed unmatched. The CDR3 sequence: CASRRLAGGGEQYF. As DNA, the CDR3 is TGTGCCAGCAGGAGACTAGCGGGAGGGGGCGAGCAGTACTTC.

The chain employs TRBV18 and TRBJ1-1; no clear D gene. CDR1 is KGHSH and CDR2 is LQKENI in the germline V gene. This CDR3 spans 16 amino acids. Trimming stripped 6 bases from V and 4 bases from J, with 21 bases between. The DNA for the CDR3 is TGTGCCAGCTCGAAGGTAGAAGCAGGTGGGAGCACTGAAGCTTTCTTT. It specifies CASSKVEAGGSTEAFF. The full variable domain, completed using reference TRBV18 and TRBJ1-1, is NAGVMQNPRHLVRRRGQEARLRCSPMKGHSHVYWYRQLPEEGLKFMVYLQKENIIDESGMPKERFSAEFPKEGPSILRIQQVVRGDSAAYFCASSKVEAGGSTEAFFGQGTRLTVV.

The chain carries TRBV19 and TRBJ2-1; D perhaps matches TRBD1 (5 bases). This CDR3 is built from 12 residues. V was trimmed by 6 bases and J by 8 bases, leaving 11 bases between them. Germline V gene lookup returns CDR1 LNHDA and CDR2 SQIVND (reference sequence). Here the CDR3 DNA reads TGTGCCAGTAGATCAGTACAGGATGAGCAGTTCTTC. Translating it yields CASRSVQDEQFF.

This sequence joins TRBV28 and TRBJ2-3; 10 bases are a match to TRBD2. This CDR3 has 17 residues. The trim removed 6 bases at V and 8 bases at J, leaving 17 bases unmatched. Germline values: CDR1 MDHEN, CDR2 SYDVKM. The CDR3, as DNA: TGTGCCAGCAGCCCTGCGGGACTAGCGCAGGGGTTAAGTACGCAGTATTTT. Its translation is CASSPAGLAQGLSTQYF.

The chain carries TRBV7-3 and TRBJ2-7; D might be TRBD2 (6 bases). The germline CDR1 and CDR2 sequences are SGHTA and FQGTGA. Trimming took off 2 bases at V and 3 bases at J, with 14 bases between the two ends. This CDR3 is built from 15 residues. In DNA form, the CDR3 reads TGTGCCAGCAGCTTAGGGGGGACGACTAGCTACGAGCAGTACTTC. Translated: CASSLGGTTSYEQYF.

The rearrangement links TRBV19 to TRBJ2-3; no firm D call. The CDR3 has 15 residues. Germline V CDR1 and CDR2: LNHDA, SQIVND (reference sequence). V gave up 5 bases and J gave up 3 bases, with 15 bases separating them. For the CDR3, the DNA is TGTGCCAGTAGTGACGGCCCCCGGCAGACAGATACGCAGTATTTT. Amino acid sequence: CASSDGPRQTDTQYF.

The CDR3 DNA follows: TGTGCCAGCAGGGAGAGGGAGACCCAGTACTTC. Its translation is CASRERETQYF. The J gene is TRBJ2-5, the V gene TRBV25-1; D remains ambiguous. V lost 6 bases and J 5 bases, leaving 7 bases between the germline ends. The CDR3 is made up of 11 amino acids. Per germline, CDR1 MGHDK and CDR2 SYGVNS.

The CDR3 spells CASRPEGQGHYGYTF. CDR3 sequence (DNA): TGTGCCAGCAGACCCGAGGGACAGGGACACTATGGCTACACCTTC. J is TRBJ1-2 and V is TRBV28; 9 bases line up with TRBD1. V lost 6 bases and J lost 3; bases outside the gene matches: 8. This CDR3 comprises 15 residues. Germline-derived CDR1 and CDR2 are MDHEN and SYDVKM.

The chain recombines TRBV28 with TRBJ1-5; D is possibly TRBD1 (5 bases). Germline assignment: CDR1 MDHEN and CDR2 SYDVKM. CDR3 length: 16 amino acids. Trimming shortened V by 3 bases and J by 9 bases, and 21 bases separated the two germline ends. CDR3 DNA: TGTGCCAGCAGTTTCCTACAGGTACCACGACCAGGGCCCCAGCATTTT. Amino acid sequence: CASSFLQVPRPGPQHF.

In DNA form, the CDR3 reads TGTGCCAGCAGCTCAGGGGGTCCCTACGAGCAGTACTTC. Translated: CASSSGGPYEQYF. The rearrangement uses TRBV11-3 and TRBJ2-7, with 7 nucleotides matching TRBD1. The germline V gene has CDR1 SGHNT and CDR2 YENEEA. This CDR3 has 13 residues. V shed 4 bases, J shed 2 bases, and the junction held 2 bases outside the gene matches.

The chain carries TRBV5-5 and TRBJ1-3; D gene ambiguous. Germline CDR1 is SGHKS and CDR2 is YYEKEE (reference sequence). Deletions cut 2 bases from V and 4 bases from J, with 10 bases between. This CDR3 comprises 14 residues. In nucleotides, the CDR3 is TGTGCCAGCAGCTTCGAGGCGCTCGGAAACACCATATATTTT. This codes for CASSFEALGNTIYF.

The chain is built from TRBV3-1 (or the pseudogene TRBV3-2) and TRBJ2-7; D is ambiguous. The CDR3 sequence is 13 residues long. Germline V gene sequence: CDR1 LGHDT, CDR2 YNNKEL (reference sequence). Trimming shortened V by 3 bases and J by 1 base, and 7 bases separated the two germline ends. CDR3: CASSQAVSYEQYF. The CDR3 DNA is TGTGCCAGCAGCCAGGCAGTTTCCTACGAGCAGTACTTC.

This chain uses TRBV5-4 with TRBJ2-2, with 9 bases matching TRBD2. CDR3 size: 17 residues. Per germline, CDR1 SGHNT and CDR2 YYREEE (reference sequence). V lost 2 bases, J lost 4 bases, and 9 bases stayed unmatched. The CDR3 nucleotides read TGTGCCAGCAGCTTCGGCCTAGCGGGATTCGGCACCGGGGAGCTGTTTTTT. Translation: CASSFGLAGFGTGELFF.

The CDR3 nucleotides read TGTGCCAGCAGCTTAGGGCTAGCGGCCCACAATGAGCAGTTCTTC. This encodes CASSLGLAAHNEQFF. The rearrangement joins TRBV7-7 to TRBJ2-1; 7 nucleotides agree with TRBD2. This CDR3 region has 15 residues. The germline V gene has CDR1 SSHAT and CDR2 FNYEAQ (reference sequence). Germline trimming cut 1 base from V and 5 bases from J; bases unmatched to any gene: 5.

CDR3 coding DNA: TGTGCCAGCAGACCGACAGGGTCTACCTACGAGCAGTACTTC. Its translation: CASRPTGSTYEQYF. V usage is TRBV28 and J usage is TRBJ2-7, with TRBD1 matching over 7 bases. Unmatched junction bases numbered 7, after V lost 6 bases and J lost 2 bases. This CDR3 is built from 14 residues. CDR1 is MDHEN, CDR2 SYDVKM, per germline.

V gene TRBV5-1 combines with J gene TRBJ2-3; 8 bases are a match to TRBD2. The junction had 11 bases not matched to a gene; V was cut back by 1 base and J by 1 base. CDR3 length: 18 amino acids. Germline CDR1 SGHRS, CDR2 YFSETQ. CDR3 in DNA: TGCGCCAGCAGCTTGAGCCTAGCGGGCCCGGCGGGCACAGATACGCAGTATTTT. Protein product: CASSLSLAGPAGTDTQYF.

The chain couples TRBV29-1 to TRBJ2-5; TRBD2 might be the D (5 bases). The CDR3 contains 15 residues. Trimming left V 6 bases short and J 1 base short, with 18 bases between. CDR1 and CDR2 from the germline V gene are SQVTM and ANQGSEA. The DNA of the CDR3 is TGCAGCGTAAGGCCGGGGTTGGCGGCCCAAGAGACCCAGTACTTC. Its translation: CSVRPGLAAQETQYF. Using reference TRBV29-1 and TRBJ2-5 for the parts outside the CDR3, the full variable domain is SAVISQKPSRDICQRGTSLTIQCQVDSQVTMMFWYRQQPGQSLTLIATANQGSEATYESGFVIDKFPISRPNLTFSTLTVSNMSPEDSSIYLCSVRPGLAAQETQYFGPGTRLLVL.

This rearrangement joins TRBV19 to TRBJ2-6; maybe TRBD2 (5 bases). In germline, CDR1 is LNHDA, CDR2 SQIVND (reference sequence). This CDR3 is 13 amino acids long. V shed 6 bases and J shed 2 bases, with 5 bases lying between them. For the CDR3, the DNA is TGTGCCAGTAGGAGGGCTGGGGCCAACGTCCTGACTTTC. Translation gives CASRRAGANVLTF. Full variable domain (remainder filled in from reference TRBV19 and TRBJ2-6): DGGITQSPKYLFRKEGQNVTLSCEQNLNHDAMYWYRQDPGQGLRLIYYSQIVNDFQKGDIAEGYSVSREKKESFPLTVTSAQKNPTAFYLCASRRAGANVLTFGAGSRLTVL.

This chain uses TRBV21-1 with TRBJ2-3; TRBD2, as called in the table, went unchecked against the DNA. TRBV21-1 is tagged as a pseudogene. The CDR3 extends over 17 amino acids. DNA of the CDR3: TGTGCCAGCAGCAAAGGGATTGGCCAGACCAGCGGAGATACGCAGTATTTT. It is translated as CASSKGIGQTSGDTQYF.

The chain has TRBV3-1 (or the pseudogene TRBV3-2) and TRBJ2-5; 10 bases agree with TRBD2. The CDR3 totals 17 residues. V shed 2 bases and J 0 bases; nucleotides not matched to a gene: 6. The germline V gene encodes CDR1 LGHDT and CDR2 YNNKEL (reference sequence). CDR3 protein: CASSQLTSGAYQETQYF. For the CDR3, the DNA is TGTGCCAGCAGCCAACTTACTAGCGGGGCTTACCAAGAGACCCAGTACTTC.

The rearrangement joins TRBV11-2 to TRBJ2-1, with TRBD2 identical over 8 bases. CDR3 length equals 13 residues. The germline gives CDR1 SGHAT, CDR2 FQNNGV. The CDR3 here is CAWGAGVQNEQFF. The CDR3 bases are TGTGCTTGGGGAGCGGGAGTCCAGAATGAGCAGTTCTTC. Full variable domain (missing parts from reference TRBV11-2 and TRBJ2-1): EAGVAQSPRYKIIEKRQSVAFWCNPISGHATLYWYQQILGQGPKLLIQFQNNGVVDDSQLPKDRFSAERLKGVDSTLKIQPAKLEDSAVYLCAWGAGVQNEQFFGPGTRLTVL.

This clone was recorded a few times. The rearrangement uses TRBV28 and TRBJ1-4; a weak D match, TRBD1 (5 bases). Per germline, CDR1 MDHEN and CDR2 SYDVKM. The V and J ends lost 6 bases and 8 bases respectively, with 10 bases between them. The CDR3 is 12 amino acids. The CDR3 bases are TGTGCCAGCAGAACAGCAGGGGAAAAACTGTTTTTT. Translating gives CASRTAGEKLFF. The whole variable domain, remainder taken from reference TRBV28 and TRBJ1-4, is DVKVTQSSRYLVKRTGEKVFLECVQDMDHENMFWYRQDPGLGLRLIYFSYDVKMKEKGDIPEGYSVSREKKERFSLILESASTNQTSMYLCASRTAGEKLFFGSGTQLSVL.